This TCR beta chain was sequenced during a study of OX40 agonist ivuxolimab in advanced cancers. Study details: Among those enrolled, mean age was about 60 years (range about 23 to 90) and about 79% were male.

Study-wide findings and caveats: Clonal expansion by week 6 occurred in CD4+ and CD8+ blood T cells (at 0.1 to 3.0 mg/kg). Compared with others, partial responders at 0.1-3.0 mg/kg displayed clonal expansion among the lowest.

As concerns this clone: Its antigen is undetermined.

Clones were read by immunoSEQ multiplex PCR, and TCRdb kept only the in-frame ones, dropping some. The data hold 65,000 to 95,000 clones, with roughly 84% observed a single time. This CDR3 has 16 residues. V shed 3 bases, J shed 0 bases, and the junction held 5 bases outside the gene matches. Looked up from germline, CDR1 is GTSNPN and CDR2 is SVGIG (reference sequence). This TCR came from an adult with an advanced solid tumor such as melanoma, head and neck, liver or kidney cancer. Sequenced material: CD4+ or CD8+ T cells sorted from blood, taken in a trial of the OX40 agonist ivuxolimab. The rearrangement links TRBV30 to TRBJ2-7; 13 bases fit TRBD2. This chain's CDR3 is CAWRLAGGLSSYEQYF. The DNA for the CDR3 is TGTGCCTGGAGACTAGCGGGGGGGTTGAGCTCCTACGAGCAGTACTTC.